This T cell receptor beta chain was retrieved from a study of cytomegalovirus exposure and HLA in healthy donors. There are 14 residues in the CDR3. The germline gives CDR1 SEHNR, CDR2 FQNEAQ (reference sequence). The ends lost 4 bases at V and 4 bases at J; junction bases unmatched: 4. 13 Jbeta primers and 60 Vbeta primers were used for the PCR. Some clones are missing from TCRdb's copy, which holds only in-frame ones; the method was immunoSEQ multiplex PCR. There are 200,000 or so clones in the sample; 65% to 80% occur only once, and 1.7% lies in the top ten. The sample consisted of PBMCs. The chain uses TRBV7-9 and TRBJ1-5; 7 bases align to TRBD1. The sequence derives from a man aged 45-65 years in good health and CMV-seronegative. The CDR3 loop reads CASSSDRTNQPQHF. In DNA, the CDR3 is TGTGCCAGCAGCTCGGACAGGACAAATCAGCCCCAGCATTTT.